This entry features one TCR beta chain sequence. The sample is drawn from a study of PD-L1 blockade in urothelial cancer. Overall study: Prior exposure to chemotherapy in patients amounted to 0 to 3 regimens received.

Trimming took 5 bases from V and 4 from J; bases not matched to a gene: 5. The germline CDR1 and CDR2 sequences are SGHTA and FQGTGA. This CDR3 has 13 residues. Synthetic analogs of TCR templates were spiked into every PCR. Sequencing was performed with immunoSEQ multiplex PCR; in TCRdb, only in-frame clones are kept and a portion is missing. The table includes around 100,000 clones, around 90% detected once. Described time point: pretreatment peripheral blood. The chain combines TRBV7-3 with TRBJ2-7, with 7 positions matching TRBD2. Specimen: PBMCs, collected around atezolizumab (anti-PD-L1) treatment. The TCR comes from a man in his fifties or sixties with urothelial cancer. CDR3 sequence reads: CASSPGGSYEQYF. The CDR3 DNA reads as TGTGCCAGCAGCCCCGGGGGGTCGTACGAGCAGTACTTC. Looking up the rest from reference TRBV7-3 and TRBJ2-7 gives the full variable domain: GAGVSQTPSNKVTEKGKYVELRCDPISGHTALYWYRQSLGQGPEFLIYFQGTGAADDSGLPNDRFFAVRPEGSVSTLKIQRTERGDSAVYLCASSPGGSYEQYFGPGTRLTVT.